This T cell receptor (beta chain) was sequenced for a study of T cell repertoires in cytomegalovirus infection. TCRdb reprocessed the reads with MiXCR, giving one entry per CDR3 protein. The data show approximately 71,000 distinct CDR3 sequences, 20% to 25% seen once. Note on this clonotype: Its antigen is unknown.

This CDR3 spans 14 amino acids. Germline CDR1 is SGHTA and CDR2 is FQGNSA. V lost 5 bases to trimming and J lost 3 bases; unmatched junction nucleotides: 6. The J gene is TRBJ2-7, the V gene TRBV7-2; 8 bases are shared with TRBD1. Sequencing used CD8+ T cells from cultured PBMCs, obtained from culture after CMV antigen stimulation. The receptor's source is a human donor in good health (CMV status not recorded). Some clones in this sample may be carry-over from other donors' samples. DNA for the CDR3: TGTGCCAGCAGCCCATCCGGGACAGGCTACGAGCAGTACTTC. Translating gives CASSPSGTGYEQYF.